This entry lists 25 T cell receptor beta chains sequenced from one sample in a study of cytotoxic CD8 clonotypes in ibrutinib-treated CLL. Repertoires were generated with immunoSEQ multiplex PCR, while TCRdb's copy carries only in-frame clones and drops some. The data show about 250,000 clones, roughly 70% seen once. This material consisted of PBMCs, taken after 24 months of ibrutinib treatment. The receptors stem from a human donor with chronic lymphocytic leukemia.

The rearrangement links TRBV28 to TRBJ2-7; 7 nucleotides align to TRBD2. Germline CDR1 and CDR2: MDHEN and SYDVKM. V shed 7 bases and J 4 bases; nucleotides not matched to a gene: 7. CDR3 length: 13 residues. Here the CDR3 reads CASISGRGYEQYF. In DNA form, the CDR3 reads TGTGCCAGCATTAGTGGGAGGGGATACGAGCAGTACTTC.

J is TRBJ2-2 and V is TRBV28, with D perhaps being TRBD1 or TRBD2 (5 bases each). The CDR3 sequence is 14 residues long. Germline CDR1 MDHEN, CDR2 SYDVKM. V was cut by 8 bases and J by 6 bases, with 16 bases left in between. The CDR3 region has the DNA TGTGCCAGCTGCCTCAATCGGGGCGCCGGGGAGCTGTTTTTT. It encodes CASCLNRGAGELFF.

The chain links TRBV6-5 to TRBJ2-5; weak D call: TRBD1 (6 bases). The CDR3 has 15 amino acids. Trimming pared 5 bases from V and 5 bases from J, leaving 18 bases between. CDR1 is MNHEY, CDR2 SVGAGI, per germline. Here the CDR3 DNA reads TGTGCCAGCAGTCCTTTCCAGGGGAGTGGGGAGACCCAGTACTTC. Protein product: CASSPFQGSGETQYF.

The chain joins TRBV27 to TRBJ1-5; no reliable D call. The CDR3 runs to 14 residues. Germline lookup yields CDR1 MNHEY and CDR2 SMNVEV (reference sequence). Deletions cut 0 bases from V and 6 bases from J, with 9 bases between. This CDR3 is CASSLSILGQPQHF. CDR3 DNA sequence: TGTGCCAGCAGTTTATCGATTTTGGGTCAGCCCCAGCATTTT.

This chain connects TRBV5-6 to TRBJ2-7; no definite D call. V lost 4 bases, J lost 3 bases, and 11 bases lay in between. CDR3 length equals 13 residues. Per germline, CDR1 SGHDT and CDR2 YYEEEE. The DNA of the CDR3 is TGTGCCAGCAGCCCGGGCGGCAGCTACGAGCAGTACTTC. Encoded protein: CASSPGGSYEQYF.

In DNA form, the CDR3 reads TGTGCCAGCAGTTTAAATCCCGGGACTAGCGGGAGTACAGATACGCAGTATTTT. This sequence encodes CASSLNPGTSGSTDTQYF. V usage is TRBV28 and J usage is TRBJ2-3, with 14 bases fitting TRBD2. Germline CDR1 is MDHEN and CDR2 is SYDVKM. The junction had 7 bases not matched to a gene; V was cut back by 2 bases and J by 3 bases. The CDR3 totals 18 residues.

Only a few counts were recorded for this clone. The gene calls are TRBV5-1 and TRBJ1-2, with TRBD1 identical over 10 bases. Germline loops: CDR1 SGHRS, CDR2 YFSETQ. The V and J ends lost 4 bases and 4 bases, in that order; junction bases with no gene match: 7. The CDR3 totals 15 residues. The CDR3 loop reads CASSMGTGDPYGYTF. In DNA, the CDR3 is TGCGCCAGCAGCATGGGGACAGGGGACCCCTATGGCTACACCTTC.

The chain has TRBV19 and TRBJ2-7; a possible D gene is TRBD2 (6 bases). Trimming took 7 bases from V and 2 from J, leaving 15 bases between them. The CDR3 is 14 residues long. The germline V gene encodes CDR1 LNHDA and CDR2 SQIVND (reference sequence). Here the CDR3 DNA reads TGTGCCAGTACCCTCGCGGCGGGACCCTACGAGCAGTACTTC. This codes for CASTLAAGPYEQYF. Full variable domain (remainder filled in from reference TRBV19 and TRBJ2-7): DGGITQSPKYLFRKEGQNVTLSCEQNLNHDAMYWYRQDPGQGLRLIYYSQIVNDFQKGDIAEGYSVSREKKESFPLTVTSAQKNPTAFYLCASTLAAGPYEQYFGPGTRLTVT.

This clone has only a few counts. This rearrangement joins TRBV6-5 to TRBJ2-7; D may correspond to TRBD1 or TRBD2 (5 bases each). The V gene lost 2 bases and the J gene lost 4 bases, with 15 bases spanning the gap. The germline V gene has CDR1 MNHEY and CDR2 SVGAGI. The length of the CDR3 is 15 residues. The CDR3 spells CASSYSRPGTYEQYF. CDR3 bases: TGTGCCAGCAGTTACAGTCGCCCGGGGACGTACGAGCAGTACTTC.

The chain combines TRBV28 with TRBJ1-1; D gene unclear. This CDR3 comprises 15 residues. With 5 bases removed from V and 3 bases from J, the gap between germline ends came to 16 bases. In germline, CDR1 is MDHEN, CDR2 SYDVKM. CDR3 nucleotides: TGTGCCAGCAGTGCGCGTTCCGGTTGGGACACTGAAGCTTTCTTT. Residues: CASSARSGWDTEAFF.

This clone was found a few times. The CDR3 is CASSFSVSSYEQYF. In nucleotides, the CDR3 is TGTGCCAGTAGTTTCTCCGTAAGCTCCTACGAGCAGTACTTC. The V gene is TRBV19, the J gene TRBJ2-7; D ambiguous. The germline V gene encodes CDR1 LNHDA and CDR2 SQIVND (reference sequence). The CDR3 runs to 14 residues. Trimming removed 5 bases at V and 0 bases at J, with 11 bases between. Variable domain in full (rest from reference TRBV19 and TRBJ2-7): DGGITQSPKYLFRKEGQNVTLSCEQNLNHDAMYWYRQDPGQGLRLIYYSQIVNDFQKGDIAEGYSVSREKKESFPLTVTSAQKNPTAFYLCASSFSVSSYEQYFGPGTRLTVT.

The rearrangement uses TRBV5-1 and TRBJ1-1; D is unclear. Germline CDR1 reads SGHRS; CDR2 reads YFSETQ. CDR3 length: 15 residues. V lost 7 bases, J lost 1 base, and 17 bases lay in between. CDR3 loop: CASGPNGRENTEAFF. As DNA, the CDR3 is TGCGCCAGCGGGCCAAACGGGAGAGAGAACACTGAAGCTTTCTTT. Filled out from reference TRBV5-1 and TRBJ1-1, the complete variable domain reads KAGVTQTPRYLIKTRGQQVTLSCSPISGHRSVSWYQQTPGQGLQFLFEYFSETQRNKGNFPGRFSGRQFSNSRSEMNVSTLELGDSALYLCASGPNGRENTEAFFGQGTRLTVV.

The CDR3 region is CASSHYMLGEVGYTF. The CDR3 DNA reads as TGCGCCAGCAGCCATTATATGCTCGGGGAGGTCGGCTACACCTTC. This rearrangement joins TRBV4-3 to TRBJ1-2; D uncertain. Trimming removed 3 bases at V and 8 bases at J, with 19 bases between. This CDR3 has 15 residues. CDR1 and CDR2 from the germline V gene are LGHNA and YSLEER.

This clone has only a few counts. This chain links TRBV4-3 with TRBJ1-2, with a tentative D call TRBD1 (6 bases). The V end lost 0 bases, the J end lost 3 bases, and 17 bases lay between the germline ends. The CDR3 extends over 17 amino acids. Germline-derived CDR1 and CDR2 are LGHNA and YSLEER. Here the CDR3 reads CASSQDTGLQGDYGYTF. In DNA, the CDR3 is TGCGCCAGCAGCCAAGATACGGGTTTACAGGGTGACTATGGCTACACCTTC.

This clone was observed a handful of times. The rearrangement joins TRBV11-3 to TRBJ1-1, with unresolved D. Germline V lookup: CDR1 SGHNT, CDR2 YENEEA. V was cut by 5 bases and J by 5 bases, with 15 bases left in between. This CDR3 spans 14 amino acids. CDR3 loop: CASSDEARETEAFF. CDR3 coding DNA: TGTGCCAGCAGCGACGAGGCCCGGGAGACTGAAGCTTTCTTT.

The chain has TRBV27 and TRBJ2-1, with D possibly matching TRBD2 (6 bases). CDR1 and CDR2 (germline): MNHEY, SMNVEV (reference sequence). This CDR3 has 13 residues. Trimming removed 5 bases at V and 3 bases at J, with 8 bases between. CDR3 sequence reads: CASSIAVYNEQFF. For the CDR3, the DNA is TGTGCCAGCAGTATAGCGGTCTACAATGAGCAGTTCTTC.

For the CDR3, the DNA is TGTGCCAGCAGTTCCCTCTGGGGACCCAATCAGCCCCAGCATTTT. This encodes CASSSLWGPNQPQHF. This chain uses TRBV6-5 with TRBJ1-5; D is perhaps TRBD1 (5 bases). V lost 4 bases to trimming and J lost 3 bases, with 13 bases between them. Germline V gene sequence: CDR1 MNHEY, CDR2 SVGAGI. The CDR3 is 15 residues long.

The chain employs TRBV28 and TRBJ2-3; maybe TRBD2 (6 bases). The germline V gene encodes CDR1 MDHEN and CDR2 SYDVKM. Trimming stripped 5 bases from V and 2 bases from J, with 14 bases between. The CDR3 contains 15 residues. CDR3 DNA: TGTGCCAGCAGTGGTAAGCGGGTCTTCACAGATACGCAGTATTTT. It translates to CASSGKRVFTDTQYF.

A few counts support this clone. In DNA form, the CDR3 reads TGTGCCAGCAGTTACTTAGGGGTTTACTATGGCTACACCTTC. Amino acid sequence: CASSYLGVYYGYTF. The rearrangement links TRBV6-6 to TRBJ1-2; D may be TRBD1 (5 bases). V was trimmed by 1 base and J by 3 bases, leaving 9 bases between them. Germline V lookup: CDR1 MNHNY, CDR2 SVGAGI (reference sequence). This CDR3 comprises 14 residues.

The genes are TRBV30 and TRBJ1-3, with 12 positions matching TRBD1. This CDR3 contains 14 residues. Germline CDR1 GTSNPN, CDR2 SVGIG (reference sequence). V was clipped by 8 bases and J by 2 bases; unmatched bases: 4. For the CDR3, the DNA is TGTGCCGGGGACAGGGGGCCTGCTGGAAACACCATATATTTT. This codes for CAGDRGPAGNTIYF. Based on the CDR3 plus reference TRBV30 and TRBJ1-3, the full variable domain is SQTIHQWPATLVQPVGSPLSLECTVEGTSNPNLYWYRQAAGRGLQLLFYSVGIGQISSEVPQNLSASRPQDRQFILSSKKLLLSDSGFYLCAGDRGPAGNTIYFGEGSWLTVV.

The chain employs TRBV6-5 and TRBJ2-1, with D tentatively TRBD2 (5 bases). Trimming removed 4 bases from V and 15 bases from J, with 19 bases in between. Germline CDR1 and CDR2: MNHEY and SVGAGI. The CDR3 has 13 residues. The DNA for the CDR3 is TGTGCCAGCAGTTCTTTCCGACGGGGAGAGGGGTTCTTC. The encoded protein is CASSSFRRGEGFF.

This clone was detected only once. The V and J genes are TRBV5-1 and TRBJ1-3; the D is unclear. This CDR3 region has 13 residues. The germline CDR1 and CDR2 sequences are SGHRS and YFSETQ. V was pared by 4 bases and J by 4 bases, with 9 bases between. In nucleotides, the CDR3 is TGCGCCAGCAGCCCAACACAGGGAAACACCATATATTTT. Encoded protein: CASSPTQGNTIYF.

This clone has just a few counts. The rearrangement links TRBV5-1 to TRBJ1-2; 7 bases agree with TRBD1. The CDR3 is 17 residues long. V shed 4 bases and J 3 bases; nucleotides not matched to a gene: 15. Germline CDR1 and CDR2: SGHRS and YFSETQ. The DNA of the CDR3 is TGCGCCAGCAGCCGGGTGGTATCCCGACAGGGCTACTATGGCTACACCTTC. This codes for CASSRVVSRQGYYGYTF. Full variable domain (outside the CDR3, taken from reference TRBV5-1 and TRBJ1-2): KAGVTQTPRYLIKTRGQQVTLSCSPISGHRSVSWYQQTPGQGLQFLFEYFSETQRNKGNFPGRFSGRQFSNSRSEMNVSTLELGDSALYLCASSRVVSRQGYYGYTFGSGTRLTVV.

This clone has only a few counts. The genes are TRBV19 and TRBJ1-2; maybe TRBD1 (6 bases). Deletions cut 4 bases from V and 2 bases from J, with 11 bases between. This CDR3 comprises 14 residues. Per germline, CDR1 LNHDA and CDR2 SQIVND (reference sequence). CDR3: CASSRDTLNYGYTF. DNA of the CDR3: TGTGCCAGTAGTAGGGACACCCTAAACTATGGCTACACCTTC.

This clone was counted once. V usage is TRBV27 and J usage is TRBJ2-1; TRBD2 matches 10 bases. This CDR3 has 17 residues. After removal of 2 bases from V and 8 bases from J, the junction contained 12 bases not matched to a gene. Germline values: CDR1 MNHEY, CDR2 SMNVEV (reference sequence). Here the CDR3 DNA reads TGTGCCAGCAGTTTACTTTGGAGCGGGAGGGACGGCGATGAGCAGTTCTTC. Residues: CASSLLWSGRDGDEQFF.